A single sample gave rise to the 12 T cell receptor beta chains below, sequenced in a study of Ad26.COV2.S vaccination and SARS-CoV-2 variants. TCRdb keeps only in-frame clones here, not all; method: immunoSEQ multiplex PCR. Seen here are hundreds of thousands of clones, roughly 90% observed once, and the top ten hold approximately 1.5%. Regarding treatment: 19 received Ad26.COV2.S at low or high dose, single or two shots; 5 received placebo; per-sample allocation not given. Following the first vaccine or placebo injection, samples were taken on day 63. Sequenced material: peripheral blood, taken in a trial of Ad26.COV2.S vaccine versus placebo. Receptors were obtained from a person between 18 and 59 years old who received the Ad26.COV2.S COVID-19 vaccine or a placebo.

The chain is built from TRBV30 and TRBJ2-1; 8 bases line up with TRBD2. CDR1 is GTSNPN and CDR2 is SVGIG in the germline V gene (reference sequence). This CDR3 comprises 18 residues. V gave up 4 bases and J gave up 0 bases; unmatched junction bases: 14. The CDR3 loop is CAWIYVLSGGTSYNEQFF. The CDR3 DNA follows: TGTGCCTGGATCTATGTCTTGAGCGGGGGTACCTCCTACAATGAGCAGTTCTTC.

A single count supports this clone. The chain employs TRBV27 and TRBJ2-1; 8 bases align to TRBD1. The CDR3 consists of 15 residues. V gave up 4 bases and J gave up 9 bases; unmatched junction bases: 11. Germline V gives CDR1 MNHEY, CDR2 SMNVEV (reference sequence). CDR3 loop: CASSSPGRGRGEQFF. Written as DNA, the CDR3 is TGTGCCAGCAGTTCCCCCGGCAGGGGGCGCGGTGAGCAGTTCTTC.

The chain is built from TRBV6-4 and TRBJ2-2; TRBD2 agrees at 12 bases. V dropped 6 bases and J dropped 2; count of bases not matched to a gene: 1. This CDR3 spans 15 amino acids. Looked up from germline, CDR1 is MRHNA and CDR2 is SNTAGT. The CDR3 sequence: CASSGLAGNTGELFF. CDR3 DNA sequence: TGTGCCAGCAGCGGACTAGCGGGAAACACCGGGGAGCTGTTTTTT.

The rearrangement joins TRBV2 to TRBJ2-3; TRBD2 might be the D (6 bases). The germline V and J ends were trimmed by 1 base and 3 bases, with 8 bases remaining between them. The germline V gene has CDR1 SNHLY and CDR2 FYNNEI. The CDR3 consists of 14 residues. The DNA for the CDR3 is TGTGCCAGCAGTGAAGTTCTAGCGACAGATACGCAGTATTTT. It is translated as CASSEVLATDTQYF.

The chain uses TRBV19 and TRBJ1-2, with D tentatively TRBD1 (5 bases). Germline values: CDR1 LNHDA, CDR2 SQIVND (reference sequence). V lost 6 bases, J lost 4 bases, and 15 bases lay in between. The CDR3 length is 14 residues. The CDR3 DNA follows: TGTGCCAGTAGACTGGGACCAGGTGGCTATGGCTACACCTTC. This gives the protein CASRLGPGGYGYTF.

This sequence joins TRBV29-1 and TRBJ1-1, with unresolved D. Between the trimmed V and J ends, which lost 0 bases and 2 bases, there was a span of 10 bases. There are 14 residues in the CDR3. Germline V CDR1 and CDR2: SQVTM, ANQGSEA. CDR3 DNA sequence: TGCAGCGTTGAAGAGAACGGGCCCAACACTGAAGCTTTCTTT. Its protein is CSVEENGPNTEAFF.

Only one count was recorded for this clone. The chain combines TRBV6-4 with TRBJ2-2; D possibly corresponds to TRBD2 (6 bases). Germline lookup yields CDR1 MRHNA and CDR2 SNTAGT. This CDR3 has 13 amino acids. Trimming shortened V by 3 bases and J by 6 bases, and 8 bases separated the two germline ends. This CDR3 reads CASSETRPGELFF. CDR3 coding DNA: TGTGCCAGCAGTGAGACTAGACCCGGGGAGCTGTTTTTT.

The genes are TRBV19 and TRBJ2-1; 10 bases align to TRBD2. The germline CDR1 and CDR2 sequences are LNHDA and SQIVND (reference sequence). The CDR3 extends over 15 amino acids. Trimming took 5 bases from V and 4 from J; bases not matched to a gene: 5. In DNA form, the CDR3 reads TGTGCCAGTAGTCCGCTAGCGGGAGCGTACAATGAGCAGTTCTTC. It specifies CASSPLAGAYNEQFF.

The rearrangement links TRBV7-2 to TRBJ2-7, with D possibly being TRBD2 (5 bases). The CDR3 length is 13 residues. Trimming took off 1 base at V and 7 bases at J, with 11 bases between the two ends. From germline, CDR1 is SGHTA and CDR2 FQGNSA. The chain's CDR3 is CASSLVEEYEQYF. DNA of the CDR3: TGTGCCAGCAGCTTAGTGGAGGAATATGAGCAGTACTTC.

CDR3 DNA: TGTGCCAGCAGCTGGCTCAGGGCGGGGTCCACCGGGGAGCTGTTTTTT. Amino acid sequence: CASSWLRAGSTGELFF. V usage is TRBV5-6 and J usage is TRBJ2-2; possibly TRBD2 for D (6 bases). Germline V gene data show CDR1 as SGHDT and CDR2 as YYEEEE. The CDR3 has 16 amino acids. Between the trimmed V and J ends, which lost 3 bases and 4 bases, there was a span of 16 bases.

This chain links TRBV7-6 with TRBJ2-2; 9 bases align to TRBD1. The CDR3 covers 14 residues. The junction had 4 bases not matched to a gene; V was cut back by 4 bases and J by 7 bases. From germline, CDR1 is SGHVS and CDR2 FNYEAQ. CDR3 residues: CASSSTGGGGELFF. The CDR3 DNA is TGTGCCAGCAGCTCTACAGGGGGCGGCGGGGAGCTGTTTTTT. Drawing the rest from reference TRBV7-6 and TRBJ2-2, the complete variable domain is GAGVSQSPRYKVTKRGQDVALRCDPISGHVSLYWYRQALGQGPEFLTYFNYEAQQDKSGLPNDRFSAERPEGSISTLTIQRTEQRDSAMYRCASSSTGGGGELFFGEGSRLTVL.

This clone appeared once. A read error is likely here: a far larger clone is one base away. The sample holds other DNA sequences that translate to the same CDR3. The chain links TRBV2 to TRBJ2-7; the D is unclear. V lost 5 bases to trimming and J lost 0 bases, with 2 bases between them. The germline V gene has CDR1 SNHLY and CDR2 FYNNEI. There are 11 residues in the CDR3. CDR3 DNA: TGTGCCAGCAGTCTCTCCTACGAGCAGTACTTC. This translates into CASSLSYEQYF.